This TCR beta chain was retrieved from a study of cytomegalovirus exposure and HLA in healthy donors. Looking at the study overall: Most donors, about 82% of approximately 400 genotyped, fell in the Caucasian-associated ancestry cluster.

Findings and limits, study-wide: As a later analysis revealed, most CMV-associated TCR beta chains appeared HLA-restricted.

The PCR used 60 Vbeta and 13 Jbeta primers. Clones were sequenced by immunoSEQ multiplex PCR, and TCRdb holds only the in-frame ones, with some missing. The table shows about 170,000 clones, with roughly 80% occurring only once. Comment on this clone: Its target is not known.

This CDR3 is built from 17 residues. Trimming at V came to 2 bases and at J to 7 bases, leaving 11 bases not matched to a gene. Germline V gene lookup returns CDR1 MGHRA and CDR2 YSYEKL. This TCR derives from a woman aged 18-29 years in good health and CMV-seropositive. The sample consisted of PBMCs. The V and J genes are TRBV4-1 and TRBJ1-4; 9 bases fit TRBD1. The DNA of the CDR3 is TGCGCCAGCAGCCAAACCGGGCGGGGACAGGGAGGTGAAAAACTGTTTTTT. It is translated as CASSQTGRGQGGEKLFF.